This TCR beta chain was captured in a study of T cell responses to AZD1222 COVID-19 vaccine. The method was immunoSEQ multiplex PCR; TCRdb's version includes in-frame clones alone and lacks a portion of them. This table has some 130,000 clones, more than 90% appearing once. The CDR3 loop spans 15 amino acids. CDR1 is MDHEN, CDR2 SYDVKM, per germline. The V end lost 5 bases, the J end lost 3 bases, and 15 bases lay between the germline ends. This TCR was sampled from an adult who received the AZD1222 COVID-19 vaccine. Here the sequenced sample was peripheral blood, taken 28 days after the second AZD1222 dose. V and J are TRBV28 and TRBJ2-3; possibly TRBD2 for D (5 bases). CDR3 protein: CASSGSLGRTDTQYF. The DNA of the CDR3 is TGTGCCAGCAGTGGATCACTAGGTAGGACAGATACGCAGTATTTT.